The 32 T cell receptor beta chains below come from one sample, sequenced in a study of cytomegalovirus exposure and HLA in healthy donors. Use of 60 Vbeta and 13 Jbeta primers characterized the PCR. Sequencing used immunoSEQ multiplex PCR; TCRdb keeps in-frame clones, though not all of them. This sample has about 270,000 clones; under 80% occur once, and the top ten carry approximately 2.3%. What was sequenced was PBMCs. The receptor set was obtained from a female donor in good health and CMV-seronegative.

This clone appeared once. The chain couples TRBV7-9 to TRBJ1-6; TRBD1 agrees at 8 bases. V lost 3 bases, J lost 8 bases, and 9 bases stayed unmatched. This CDR3 region has 16 residues. Germline V gives CDR1 SEHNR, CDR2 FQNEAQ (reference sequence). This chain's CDR3 is CASSFRQGYGDSPLHF. CDR3 DNA sequence: TGTGCCAGCAGCTTCCGACAGGGGTATGGGGATTCACCCCTCCACTTT. Looking up the rest from reference TRBV7-9 and TRBJ1-6 gives the full variable domain: DTGVSQNPRHKITKRGQNVTFRCDPISEHNRLYWYRQTLGQGPEFLTYFQNEAQLEKSRLLSDRFSAERPKGSFSTLEIQRTEQGDSAMYLCASSFRQGYGDSPLHFGNGTRLTVT.

The CDR3 loop reads CASSYYGNTGELFF. The CDR3 DNA is TGTGCCAGTAGTTACTACGGGAACACCGGGGAGCTGTTTTTT. J is TRBJ2-2 and V is TRBV19; no clear D gene. Germline CDR1 reads LNHDA; CDR2 reads SQIVND (reference sequence). Trimming removed 5 bases at V and 1 base at J, with 8 bases between. The CDR3 has 14 residues.

This sequence joins TRBV14 and TRBJ1-2, with D possibly TRBD1 on 6 matching bases. Germline CDR1 is SGHDN and CDR2 is FVKESK. The CDR3 contains 16 residues. Trimming cost V 4 bases and J 7 bases, with 22 bases left between them. The CDR3 nucleotides are TGTGCCAGCAGCCTCAAACGGACAGATTCCCGGTCTGGCTACACCTTC. It specifies CASSLKRTDSRSGYTF.

The chain couples TRBV18 to TRBJ1-3; 10 bases fit TRBD1. Germline V gives CDR1 KGHSH, CDR2 LQKENI. V shed 3 bases and J 1 base; nucleotides not matched to a gene: 6. The CDR3 has 17 residues. CDR3: CASSPARQGASGNTIYF. The CDR3, as DNA: TGTGCCAGCTCACCGGCCCGACAGGGGGCTTCTGGAAACACCATATATTTT.

The V gene is TRBV29-1, the J gene TRBJ1-1; D not resolved. The germline CDR1 and CDR2 sequences are SQVTM and ANQGSEA. The CDR3 spans 14 residues. The CDR3 DNA reads TGCAGTGCGGGTAGGGCGCCCGGGAACACTGAAGCTTTCTTT. Amino acid sequence: CSAGRAPGNTEAFF.

J is TRBJ2-7 and V is TRBV10-3; 8 bases align to TRBD1. The CDR3 length is 13 residues. V dropped 4 bases and J dropped 4; count of bases not matched to a gene: 3. The germline V gene has CDR1 ENHRY and CDR2 SYGVKD. This CDR3 reads CAISVWDRYEQYF. The CDR3 DNA follows: TGTGCCATCAGTGTTTGGGACAGGTACGAGCAGTACTTC.

CDR3 sequence (DNA): TGTGCCAGCAGAACCGGGACTAGCGTCGACGAGCAGTACTTC. This gives the protein CASRTGTSVDEQYF. The chain joins TRBV28 to TRBJ2-7; 10 bases match TRBD2. Germline loops: CDR1 MDHEN, CDR2 SYDVKM. The junction had 7 bases not matched to a gene; V was cut back by 6 bases and J by 5 bases. CDR3 length: 14 amino acids.

The DNA for the CDR3 is TGTGCCTGGGGACCCACTAGCGGGAAACCGAATGAGCAGTTCTTC. This gives the protein CAWGPTSGKPNEQFF. The rearrangement links TRBV30 to TRBJ2-1; 10 bases agree with TRBD2. The CDR3 covers 15 residues. CDR1 is GTSNPN and CDR2 is SVGIG in the germline V gene (reference sequence). V dropped 5 bases and J dropped 7; count of bases not matched to a gene: 11.

V usage is TRBV18 and J usage is TRBJ1-1; unclear D gene. Germline assignment: CDR1 KGHSH and CDR2 LQKENI. The CDR3 consists of 12 residues. The V gene lost 3 bases and the J gene lost 7 bases, with 9 bases spanning the gap. The CDR3 nucleotides read TGTGCCAGCTCACCTAGAGGGATTGAAGCTTTCTTT. The encoded protein is CASSPRGIEAFF.

This clone was observed a handful of times. The chain uses TRBV11-2 and TRBJ1-6; D is perhaps TRBD1 (5 bases). Germline CDR1 is SGHAT and CDR2 is FQNNGV. The CDR3 has 16 residues. V lost 5 bases to trimming and J lost 7 bases, with 18 bases between them. CDR3 sequence reads: CASSAGIGTPNSPLHF. The CDR3 DNA is TGTGCCAGCAGCGCAGGGATAGGGACTCCAAATTCACCCCTCCACTTT.

This clone was detected once. The CDR3 loop is CASKGREWQSGANVLTF. The CDR3 DNA sequence: TGTGCCAGCAAAGGGCGGGAATGGCAGTCTGGGGCCAACGTCCTGACTTTC. The chain combines TRBV27 with TRBJ2-6, with D tentatively TRBD2 (6 bases). CDR1 and CDR2 from the germline V gene are MNHEY and SMNVEV (reference sequence). The CDR3 runs 17 residues. Trimming left V 7 bases short and J 1 base short, with 17 bases between. The full variable domain, rest sourced from reference TRBV27 and TRBJ2-6, is EAQVTQNPRYLITVTGKKLTVTCSQNMNHEYMSWYRQDPGLGLRQIYYSMNVEVTDKGDVPEGYKVSRKEKRNFPLILESPSPNQTSLYFCASKGREWQSGANVLTFGAGSRLTVL.

The chain links TRBV2 to TRBJ2-5; TRBD2 matches 9 bases. The germline V gene has CDR1 SNHLY and CDR2 FYNNEI. Germline trimming cut 8 bases from V and 5 bases from J; bases unmatched to any gene: 9. There are 14 residues in the CDR3. The CDR3 sequence: CASRPGTSTETQYF. CDR3 bases: TGTGCCAGCCGTCCCGGGACTAGCACTGAGACCCAGTACTTC.

V and J are TRBV5-4 and TRBJ1-4; D not resolved. CDR1 and CDR2 from the germline V gene are SGHNT and YYREEE (reference sequence). Trimming shortened V by 4 bases and J by 0 bases, and 13 bases separated the two germline ends. The length of the CDR3 is 16 residues. The CDR3 nucleotides read TGTGCCAGCAGCCCCGGAGGGTTGCCAACTAATGAAAAACTGTTTTTT. Protein product: CASSPGGLPTNEKLFF. Based on the CDR3 plus reference TRBV5-4 and TRBJ1-4, the full variable domain is ETGVTQSPTHLIKTRGQQVTLRCSSQSGHNTVSWYQQALGQGPQFIFQYYREEENGRGNFPPRFSGLQFPNYSSELNVNALELDDSALYLCASSPGGLPTNEKLFFGSGTQLSVL.

The chain carries TRBV7-3 and TRBJ2-7, with TRBD2 as a possible D gene (5 bases). Trimming stripped 6 bases from V and 3 bases from J, with 15 bases between. This CDR3 region has 14 residues. From germline, CDR1 is SGHTA and CDR2 FQGTGA. CDR3 DNA: TGTGCCAGCAGGGACTGGATCTATGGCTACGAGCAGTACTTC. This sequence encodes CASRDWIYGYEQYF.

V gene TRBV15 combines with J gene TRBJ2-7; 8 nucleotides agree with TRBD2. CDR3 length: 16 amino acids. The V and J ends lost 0 bases and 5 bases, in that order; junction bases with no gene match: 9. Per the germline V gene, CDR1 is LNHNV and CDR2 is YYDKDF (reference sequence). Here the CDR3 DNA reads TGTGCCACCAGCAGAGATCAAAGCGGGAGAGTCGACGAGCAGTACTTC. Translated, it gives CATSRDQSGRVDEQYF.

This chain joins TRBV11-2 and TRBJ2-5, with 9 positions matching TRBD2. The CDR3 covers 15 residues. V shed 5 bases and J 4 bases; nucleotides not matched to a gene: 8. CDR1 is SGHAT and CDR2 is FQNNGV in the germline V gene. CDR3 in amino acids: CASSPPTSGRETQYF. Written as DNA, the CDR3 is TGTGCCAGCAGCCCACCGACTAGCGGCCGAGAGACCCAGTACTTC.

V is TRBV5-4 and J is TRBJ2-1, with D perhaps matching TRBD2 (7 bases). This CDR3 has 13 residues. V was pared by 10 bases and J by 8 bases, with 19 bases between. Looked up from germline, CDR1 is SGHNT and CDR2 is YYREEE (reference sequence). This CDR3 is CAGGSAGHDEQFF. CDR3 DNA sequence: TGTGCCGGGGGGTCAGCGGGACACGATGAGCAGTTCTTC.

The chain's CDR3 is CASSQANSYEQYF. CDR3 DNA sequence: TGTGCCAGCAGTCAGGCTAACTCCTACGAGCAGTACTTC. V is TRBV6-6 and J is TRBJ2-7, with D hard to call. V was trimmed by 5 bases and J by 0 bases, leaving 8 bases between them. Per the germline V gene, CDR1 is MNHNY and CDR2 is SVGAGI (reference sequence). The CDR3 covers 13 residues.

This chain connects TRBV7-9 to TRBJ1-5; 7 bases are a match to TRBD1. Germline loops: CDR1 SEHNR, CDR2 FQNEAQ (reference sequence). This CDR3 has 17 residues. V dropped 4 bases and J dropped 0; count of bases not matched to a gene: 9. In nucleotides, the CDR3 is TGTGCCAGCAGCTCCGGGACAGCCGAATATAGCAATCAGCCCCAGCATTTT. This encodes CASSSGTAEYSNQPQHF.

The chain recombines TRBV19 with TRBJ1-1; D gene unclear. Germline V gene data show CDR1 as LNHDA and CDR2 as SQIVND (reference sequence). CDR3 length: 10 residues. Trimming took 5 bases from V and 10 from J, leaving 8 bases between them. CDR3 protein: CASSFRVAFF. The CDR3, as DNA: TGTGCCAGTAGTTTTCGAGTAGCTTTCTTT.

The chain couples TRBV2 to TRBJ2-7; 11 bases agree with TRBD2. Unmatched junction bases numbered 4, after V lost 7 bases and J lost 2 bases. Germline V CDR1 and CDR2: SNHLY, FYNNEI. The CDR3 loop spans 14 amino acids. The CDR3 region is CASNGLAGPYEQYF. Here the CDR3 DNA reads TGTGCCAGCAATGGACTAGCGGGCCCCTACGAGCAGTACTTC.

A few counts support this clone. The V gene is TRBV27, the J gene TRBJ2-1; 7 bases fit TRBD2. There are 13 residues in the CDR3. Trimming cost V 3 bases and J 9 bases; bases outside gene matches: 5. Germline-derived CDR1 and CDR2 are MNHEY and SMNVEV (reference sequence). For the CDR3, the DNA is TGTGCCAGCAGTTTGGCGGGAGAAGGTGAGCAGTTCTTC. Its translation is CASSLAGEGEQFF.

The chain joins TRBV14 to TRBJ2-2; D might be TRBD2 (5 bases). CDR1 and CDR2 (germline): SGHDN, FVKESK. The ends were cut back, 4 bases at V and 3 bases at J, with 9 bases in the middle. This CDR3 comprises 14 residues. CDR3 bases: TGTGCCAGCAGCCGGGGAGCGGACACCGGGGAGCTGTTTTTT. Its translation is CASSRGADTGELFF.

This chain links TRBV29-1 with TRBJ2-7, with 9 bases aligning to TRBD1. This CDR3 has 14 amino acids. Germline values: CDR1 SQVTM, CDR2 ANQGSEA. V lost 4 bases and J lost 2; bases outside the gene matches: 6. The CDR3 nucleotides are TGCAGCGTTGGTTCCGGGACAGGGACCTACGAGCAGTACTTC. This gives the protein CSVGSGTGTYEQYF.

V usage is TRBV4-2 and J usage is TRBJ2-7, with a tentative D call TRBD1 (6 bases). The CDR3 covers 13 residues. The V gene lost 3 bases and the J gene lost 2 bases, with 8 bases spanning the gap. Germline lookup yields CDR1 LGHNA and CDR2 YNFKEQ. The CDR3 DNA follows: TGTGCCAGCAGCCACCAGGGGCCCTACGAGCAGTACTTC. This gives the protein CASSHQGPYEQYF.

This clone was detected only a few times. This chain connects TRBV9 to TRBJ2-2; perhaps TRBD1 as D (5 bases). Germline assignment: CDR1 SGDLS and CDR2 YYNGEE. Trimming stripped 0 bases from V and 0 bases from J, with 6 bases between. This CDR3 is built from 15 residues. In nucleotides, the CDR3 is TGTGCCAGCAGCGTAGGACAGCCGAACACCGGGGAGCTGTTTTTT. Translated: CASSVGQPNTGELFF. Supplemented by reference TRBV9 and TRBJ2-2, the full variable domain reads DSGVTQTPKHLITATGQRVTLRCSPRSGDLSVYWYQQSLDQGLQFLIQYYNGEERAKGNILERFSAQQFPDLHSELNLSSLELGDSALYFCASSVGQPNTGELFFGEGSRLTVL.

V and J are TRBV5-6 and TRBJ2-4; D gene ambiguous. V shed 2 bases and J shed 12 bases, with 9 bases lying between them. Germline-derived CDR1 and CDR2 are SGHDT and YYEEEE. The CDR3 runs to 11 residues. The CDR3 sequence: CASSFGPDQYF. Here the CDR3 DNA reads TGTGCCAGCAGCTTTGGTCCAGATCAGTACTTC. The full variable domain, its missing parts supplied by reference TRBV5-6 and TRBJ2-4, is DAGVTQSPTHLIKTRGQQVTLRCSPKSGHDTVSWYQQALGQGPQFIFQYYEEEERQRGNFPDRFSGHQFPNYSSELNVNALLLGDSALYLCASSFGPDQYFGAGTRLSVL.

The chain couples TRBV7-9 to TRBJ2-2; no reliable D call. Trimming took off 4 bases at V and 0 bases at J, with 9 bases between the two ends. Germline V gene sequence: CDR1 SEHNR, CDR2 FQNEAQ (reference sequence). There are 15 residues in the CDR3. CDR3: CASSSSTANTGELFF. The DNA for the CDR3 is TGTGCCAGCAGCTCCTCTACAGCGAACACCGGGGAGCTGTTTTTT.

The J gene is TRBJ2-7, the V gene TRBV10-1, with TRBD1 matching over 7 bases. Trimming removed 3 bases from V and 7 bases from J; junction bases left unmatched: 9. Germline CDR1 WNHNN, CDR2 SYGVQD (reference sequence). CDR3 length: 14 residues. The CDR3 protein is CASSDSRTGDEQYF. In DNA, the CDR3 is TGCGCCAGCAGTGATTCCCGAACAGGGGATGAGCAGTACTTC.

This clone was recorded a few times. V and J are TRBV2 and TRBJ1-1; unclear D gene. V was clipped by 8 bases and J by 2 bases, with 6 bases between them. Germline CDR1 reads SNHLY; CDR2 reads FYNNEI. The CDR3 contains 11 residues. In nucleotides, the CDR3 is TGTGCCAGCGGCTCTAACACTGAAGCTTTCTTT. Protein: CASGSNTEAFF.

The chain links TRBV5-4 to TRBJ2-2; 11 nucleotides align to TRBD2. This CDR3 is 15 amino acids long. Germline trimming cut 3 bases from V and 7 bases from J; bases unmatched to any gene: 5. Germline lookup yields CDR1 SGHNT and CDR2 YYREEE (reference sequence). CDR3 sequence (DNA): TGTGCCAGCAGCTCACTAGCGGGAGAGGGCGGGGAGCTGTTTTTT. Its translation is CASSSLAGEGGELFF.

The gene calls are TRBV2 and TRBJ2-6, with 7 positions matching TRBD1. Germline values: CDR1 SNHLY, CDR2 FYNNEI. CDR3 size: 17 residues. J was trimmed by 0 bases and V by 5 bases; bases with no gene match: 7. The DNA of the CDR3 is TGTGCCAGCAGTCCGGGACAGTCCCTCTCTGGGGCCAACGTCCTGACTTTC. This codes for CASSPGQSLSGANVLTF.